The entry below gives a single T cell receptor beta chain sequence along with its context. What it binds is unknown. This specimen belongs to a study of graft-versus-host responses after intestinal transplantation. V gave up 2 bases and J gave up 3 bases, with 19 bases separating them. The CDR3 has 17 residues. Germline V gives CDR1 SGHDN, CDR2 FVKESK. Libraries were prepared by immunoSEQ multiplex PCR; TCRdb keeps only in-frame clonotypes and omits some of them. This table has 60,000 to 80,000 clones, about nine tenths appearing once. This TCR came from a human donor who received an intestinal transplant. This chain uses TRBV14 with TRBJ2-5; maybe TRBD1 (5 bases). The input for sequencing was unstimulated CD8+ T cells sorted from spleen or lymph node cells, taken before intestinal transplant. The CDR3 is CASSQRVGLVGEETQYF. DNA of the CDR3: TGTGCCAGCAGCCAAAGGGTCGGCTTGGTAGGGGAAGAGACCCAGTACTTC.